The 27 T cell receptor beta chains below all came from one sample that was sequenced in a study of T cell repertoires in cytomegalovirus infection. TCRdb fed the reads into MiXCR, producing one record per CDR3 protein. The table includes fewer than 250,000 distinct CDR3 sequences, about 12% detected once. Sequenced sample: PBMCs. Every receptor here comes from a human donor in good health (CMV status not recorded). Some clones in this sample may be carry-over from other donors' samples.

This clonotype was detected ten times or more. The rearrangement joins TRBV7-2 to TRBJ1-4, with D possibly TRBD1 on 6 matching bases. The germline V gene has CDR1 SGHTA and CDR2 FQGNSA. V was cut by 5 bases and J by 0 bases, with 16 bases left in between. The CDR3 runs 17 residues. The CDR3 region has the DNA TGTGCCAGCAGCCCCTCCCGGGACACTGCAACTAATGAAAAACTGTTTTTT. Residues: CASSPSRDTATNEKLFF.

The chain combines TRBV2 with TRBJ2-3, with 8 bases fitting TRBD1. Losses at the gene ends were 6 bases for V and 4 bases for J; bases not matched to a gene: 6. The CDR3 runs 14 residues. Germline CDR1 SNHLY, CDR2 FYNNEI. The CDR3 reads CASSVDRGPDTQYF. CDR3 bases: TGTGCCAGCAGCGTCGACAGGGGTCCAGATACGCAGTATTTT. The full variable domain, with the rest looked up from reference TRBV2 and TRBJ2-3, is EPEVTQTPSHQVTQMGQEVILRCVPISNHLYFYWYRQILGQKVEFLVSFYNNEISEKSEIFDDQFSVERPDGSNFTLKIRSTKLEDSAMYFCASSVDRGPDTQYFGPGTRLTVL.

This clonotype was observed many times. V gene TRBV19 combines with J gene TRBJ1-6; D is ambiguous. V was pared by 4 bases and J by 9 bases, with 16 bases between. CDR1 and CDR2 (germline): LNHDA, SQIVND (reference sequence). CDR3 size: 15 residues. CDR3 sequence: CASSTDGSRSSPLHF. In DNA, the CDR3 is TGTGCCAGTAGTACGGACGGCTCCCGGAGTTCACCCCTCCACTTT.

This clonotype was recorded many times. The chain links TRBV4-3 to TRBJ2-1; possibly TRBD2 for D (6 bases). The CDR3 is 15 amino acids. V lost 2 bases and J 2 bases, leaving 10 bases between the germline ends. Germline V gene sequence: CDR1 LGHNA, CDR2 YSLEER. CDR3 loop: CASSQLGGPYNEQFF. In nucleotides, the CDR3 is TGCGCCAGCAGCCAACTGGGAGGTCCCTACAATGAGCAGTTCTTC.

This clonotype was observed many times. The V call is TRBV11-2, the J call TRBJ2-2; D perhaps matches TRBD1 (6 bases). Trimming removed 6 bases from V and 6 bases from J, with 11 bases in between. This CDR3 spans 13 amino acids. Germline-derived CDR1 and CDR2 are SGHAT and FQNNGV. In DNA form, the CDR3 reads TGTGCCAGCAGGCTTGAGGGGGCCGGGGAGCTGTTTTTT. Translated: CASRLEGAGELFF.

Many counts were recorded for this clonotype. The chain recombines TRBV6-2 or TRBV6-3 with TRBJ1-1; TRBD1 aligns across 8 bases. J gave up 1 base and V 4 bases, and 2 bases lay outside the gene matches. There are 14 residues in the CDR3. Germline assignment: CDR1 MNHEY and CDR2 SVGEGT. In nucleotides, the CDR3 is TGTGCCAGCAGTTGGACAGGGACGAACACTGAAGCTTTCTTT. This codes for CASSWTGTNTEAFF.

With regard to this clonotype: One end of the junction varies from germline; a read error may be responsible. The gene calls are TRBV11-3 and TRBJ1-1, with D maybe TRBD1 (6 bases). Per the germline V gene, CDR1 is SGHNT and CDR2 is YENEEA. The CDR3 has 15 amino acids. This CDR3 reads CASSLGGGENNEAFF. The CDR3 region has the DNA TGTGCCAGCAGCCTAGGGGGGGGAGAGAACAATGAAGCTTTCTTT. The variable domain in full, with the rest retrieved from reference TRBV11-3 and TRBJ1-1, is EAGVVQSPRYKIIEKKQPVAFWCNPISGHNTLYWYLQNLGQGPELLIRYENEEAVDDSQLPKDRFSAERLKGVDSTLKIQPAELGDSAVYLCASSLGGGENNEAFFGQGTRLTVV.

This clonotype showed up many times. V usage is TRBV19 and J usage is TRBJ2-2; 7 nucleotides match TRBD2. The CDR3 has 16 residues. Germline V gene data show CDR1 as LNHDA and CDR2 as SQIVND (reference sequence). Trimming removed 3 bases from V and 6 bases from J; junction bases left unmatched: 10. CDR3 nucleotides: TGTGCCAGTAGTATGAACTTCCCAACTAGCGCCGGGGAGCTGTTTTTT. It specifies CASSMNFPTSAGELFF.

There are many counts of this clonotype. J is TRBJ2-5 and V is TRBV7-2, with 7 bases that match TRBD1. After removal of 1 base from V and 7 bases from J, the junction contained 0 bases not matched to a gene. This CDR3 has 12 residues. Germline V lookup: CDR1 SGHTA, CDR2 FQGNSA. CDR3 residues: CASSLGTGTQYF. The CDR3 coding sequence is TGTGCCAGCAGCTTAGGGACAGGGACCCAGTACTTC.

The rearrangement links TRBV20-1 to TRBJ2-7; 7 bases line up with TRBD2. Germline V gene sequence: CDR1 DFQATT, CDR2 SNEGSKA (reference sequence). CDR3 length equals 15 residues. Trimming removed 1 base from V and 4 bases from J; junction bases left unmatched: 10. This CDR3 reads CSARAVAGEAYEQYF. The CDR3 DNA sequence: TGCAGTGCTAGAGCGGTTGCGGGGGAGGCTTACGAGCAGTACTTC.

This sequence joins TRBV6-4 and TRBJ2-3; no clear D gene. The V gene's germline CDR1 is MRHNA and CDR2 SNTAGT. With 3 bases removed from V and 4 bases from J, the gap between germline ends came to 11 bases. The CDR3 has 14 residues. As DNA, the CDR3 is TGTGCCAGCAGTGAGTCAGGTTTTGCAGATACGCAGTATTTT. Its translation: CASSESGFADTQYF.

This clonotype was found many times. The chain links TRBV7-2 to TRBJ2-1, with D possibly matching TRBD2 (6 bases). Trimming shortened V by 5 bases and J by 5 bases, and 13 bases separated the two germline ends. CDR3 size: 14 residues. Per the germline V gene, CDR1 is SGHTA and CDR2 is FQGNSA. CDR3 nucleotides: TGTGCCAGCAGCCGGGGCGGGACCAACAATGAGCAGTTCTTC. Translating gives CASSRGGTNNEQFF.

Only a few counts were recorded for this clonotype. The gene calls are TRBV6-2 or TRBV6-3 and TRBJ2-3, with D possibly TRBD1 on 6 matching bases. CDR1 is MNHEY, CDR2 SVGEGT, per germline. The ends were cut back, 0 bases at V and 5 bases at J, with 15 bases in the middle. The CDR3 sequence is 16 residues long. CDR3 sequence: CASSYSSRGKGDTQYF. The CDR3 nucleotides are TGTGCCAGCAGTTACTCGAGCAGGGGAAAAGGAGATACGCAGTATTTT.

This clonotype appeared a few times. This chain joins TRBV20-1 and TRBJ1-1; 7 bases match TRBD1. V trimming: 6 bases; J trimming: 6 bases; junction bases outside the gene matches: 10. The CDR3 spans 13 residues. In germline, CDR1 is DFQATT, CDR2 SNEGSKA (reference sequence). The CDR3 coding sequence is TGCAGTGCCTCGCCACGACAGGGTCCTGAAGCTTTCTTT. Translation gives CSASPRQGPEAFF.

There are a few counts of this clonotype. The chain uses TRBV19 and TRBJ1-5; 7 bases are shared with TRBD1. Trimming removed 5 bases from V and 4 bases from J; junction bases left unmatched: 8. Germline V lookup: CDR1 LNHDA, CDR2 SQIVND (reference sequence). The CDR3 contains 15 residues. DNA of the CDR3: TGTGCCAGTAGTTTTTCCGGGACAGAGAATCAGCCCCAGCATTTT. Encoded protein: CASSFSGTENQPQHF.

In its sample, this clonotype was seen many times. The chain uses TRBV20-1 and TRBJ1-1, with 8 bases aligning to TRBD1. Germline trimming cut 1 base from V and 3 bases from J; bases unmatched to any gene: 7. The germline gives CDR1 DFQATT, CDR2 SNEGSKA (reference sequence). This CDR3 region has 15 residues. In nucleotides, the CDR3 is TGCAGTGCTAGAGTCCCAGGGGGCATAGACACTGAAGCTTTCTTT. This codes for CSARVPGGIDTEAFF.

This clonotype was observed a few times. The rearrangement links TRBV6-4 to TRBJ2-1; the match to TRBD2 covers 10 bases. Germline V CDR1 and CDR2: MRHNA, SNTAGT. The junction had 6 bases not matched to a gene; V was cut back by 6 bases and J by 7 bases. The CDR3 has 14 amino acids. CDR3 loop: CASRAGGPVNEQFF. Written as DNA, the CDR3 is TGTGCCAGCAGAGCGGGGGGGCCGGTTAATGAGCAGTTCTTC.

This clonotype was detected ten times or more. For the CDR3, the DNA is TGTGCCAGTAGTATGCCTAGCGGGGGAGTCGCAGATACGCAGTATTTT. It codes for CASSMPSGGVADTQYF. The chain carries TRBV19 and TRBJ2-3; 10 nucleotides line up with TRBD2. The trim removed 3 bases at V and 4 bases at J, leaving 7 bases unmatched. The CDR3 runs 16 residues. Germline V gene lookup returns CDR1 LNHDA and CDR2 SQIVND (reference sequence).

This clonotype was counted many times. The CDR3 coding sequence is TGCGCCAGCAGCGCCGGGGTAACGAGCAATCAGCCCCAGCATTTT. It translates to CASSAGVTSNQPQHF. The chain recombines TRBV4-1 with TRBJ1-5; no firm D call. The CDR3 has 15 amino acids. The germline V gene encodes CDR1 MGHRA and CDR2 YSYEKL. V lost 5 bases and J lost 1, with 12 bases in between.

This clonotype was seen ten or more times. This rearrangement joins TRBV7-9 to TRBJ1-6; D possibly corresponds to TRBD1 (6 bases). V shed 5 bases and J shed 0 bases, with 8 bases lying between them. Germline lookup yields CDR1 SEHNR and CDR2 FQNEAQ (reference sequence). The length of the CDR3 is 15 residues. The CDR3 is CASSPTGSYNSPLHF. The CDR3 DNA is TGTGCCAGCAGCCCGACAGGCTCCTATAATTCACCCCTCCACTTT.

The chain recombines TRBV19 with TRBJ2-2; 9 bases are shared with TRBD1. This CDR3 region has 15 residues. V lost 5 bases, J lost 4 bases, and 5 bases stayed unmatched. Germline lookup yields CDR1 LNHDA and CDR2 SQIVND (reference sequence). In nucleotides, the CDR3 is TGTGCCAGTAGTCAGCAGACAGGGGGCACCGGGGAGCTGTTTTTT. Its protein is CASSQQTGGTGELFF.

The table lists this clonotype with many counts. CDR3 region: CASSLLQGNTGELFF. The CDR3 DNA reads TGTGCCAGCAGCTTACTACAGGGTAACACCGGGGAGCTGTTTTTT. V usage is TRBV7-3 and J usage is TRBJ2-2, with D perhaps matching TRBD1 (6 bases). Trimming removed 2 bases at V and 2 bases at J, with 9 bases between. The CDR3 covers 15 residues. CDR1 SGHTA and CDR2 FQGTGA come from the germline V gene.

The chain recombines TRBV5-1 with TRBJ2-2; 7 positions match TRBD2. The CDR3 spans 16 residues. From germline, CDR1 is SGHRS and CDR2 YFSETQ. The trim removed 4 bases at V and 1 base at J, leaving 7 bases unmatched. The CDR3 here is CASSPRASGNTGELFF. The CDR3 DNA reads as TGCGCCAGCAGCCCGCGGGCTAGCGGGAACACCGGGGAGCTGTTTTTT.

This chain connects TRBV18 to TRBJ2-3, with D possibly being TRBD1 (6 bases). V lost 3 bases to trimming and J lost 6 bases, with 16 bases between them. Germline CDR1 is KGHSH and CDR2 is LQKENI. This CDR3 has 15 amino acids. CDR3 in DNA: TGTGCCAGCTCACCCGAACAGGGCCGGCCGGATACGCAGTATTTT. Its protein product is CASSPEQGRPDTQYF.

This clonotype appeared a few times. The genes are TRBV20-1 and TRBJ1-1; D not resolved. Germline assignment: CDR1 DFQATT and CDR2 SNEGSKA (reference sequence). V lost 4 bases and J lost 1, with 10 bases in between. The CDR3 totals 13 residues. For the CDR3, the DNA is TGCAGTGCTAAAAGGGTCCGGAACACTGAAGCTTTCTTT. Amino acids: CSAKRVRNTEAFF.

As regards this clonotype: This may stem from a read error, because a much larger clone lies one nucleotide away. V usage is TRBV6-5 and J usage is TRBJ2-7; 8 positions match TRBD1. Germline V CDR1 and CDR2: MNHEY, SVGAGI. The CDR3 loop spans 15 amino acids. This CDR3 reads CASSYTGQVTYVQYF. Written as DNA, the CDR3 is TGTGCCAGCAGTTACACGGGACAGGTGACCTACGTGCAGTACTTC.

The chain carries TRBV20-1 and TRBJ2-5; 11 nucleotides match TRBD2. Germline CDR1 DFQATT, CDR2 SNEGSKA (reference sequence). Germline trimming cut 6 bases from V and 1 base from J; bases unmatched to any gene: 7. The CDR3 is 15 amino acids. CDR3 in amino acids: CSAILAGGSQETQYF. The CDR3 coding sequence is TGCAGTGCGATTCTAGCGGGGGGCTCCCAAGAGACCCAGTACTTC.